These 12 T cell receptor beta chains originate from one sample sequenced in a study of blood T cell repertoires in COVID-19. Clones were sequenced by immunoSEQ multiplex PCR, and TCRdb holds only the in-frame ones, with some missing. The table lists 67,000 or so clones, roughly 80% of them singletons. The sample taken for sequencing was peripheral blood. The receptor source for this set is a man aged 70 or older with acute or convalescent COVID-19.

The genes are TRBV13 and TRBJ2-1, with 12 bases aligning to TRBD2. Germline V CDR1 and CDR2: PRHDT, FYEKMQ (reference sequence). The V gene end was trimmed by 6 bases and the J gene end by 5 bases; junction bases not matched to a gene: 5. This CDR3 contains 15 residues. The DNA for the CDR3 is TGTGCCAGCAGATCGGGACTAGCGGGCCACAATGAGCAGTTCTTC. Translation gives CASRSGLAGHNEQFF.

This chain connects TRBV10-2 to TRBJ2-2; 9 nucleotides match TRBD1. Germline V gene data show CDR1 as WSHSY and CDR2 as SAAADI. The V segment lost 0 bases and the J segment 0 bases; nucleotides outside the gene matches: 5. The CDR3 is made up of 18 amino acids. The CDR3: CASSESGTGGPNTGELFF. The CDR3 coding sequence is TGCGCCAGCAGTGAGTCGGGAACAGGGGGCCCGAACACCGGGGAGCTGTTTTTT.

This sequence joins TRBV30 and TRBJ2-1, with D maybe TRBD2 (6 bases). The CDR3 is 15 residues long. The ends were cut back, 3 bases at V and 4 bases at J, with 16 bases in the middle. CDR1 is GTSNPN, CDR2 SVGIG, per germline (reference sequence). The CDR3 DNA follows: TGTGCCTGGAGACGACCCGGGGGAATTTACAATGAGCAGTTCTTC. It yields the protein CAWRRPGGIYNEQFF.

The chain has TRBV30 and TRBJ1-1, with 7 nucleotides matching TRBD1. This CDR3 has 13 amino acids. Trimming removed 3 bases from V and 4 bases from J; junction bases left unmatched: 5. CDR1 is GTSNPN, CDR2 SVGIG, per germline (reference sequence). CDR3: CAWSDTGVTEAFF. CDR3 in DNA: TGTGCCTGGAGCGATACAGGGGTCACTGAAGCTTTCTTT.

The CDR3 coding sequence is TGTGCCAGCAGCGGGACAGCATATAGCAATCAGCCCCAGCATTTT. Protein sequence: CASSGTAYSNQPQHF. The rearrangement links TRBV6-5 to TRBJ1-5; 7 nucleotides match TRBD1. Trimming at V came to 6 bases and at J to 0 bases, leaving 5 bases not matched to a gene. The CDR3 consists of 15 residues. Germline V gene data show CDR1 as MNHEY and CDR2 as SVGAGI.

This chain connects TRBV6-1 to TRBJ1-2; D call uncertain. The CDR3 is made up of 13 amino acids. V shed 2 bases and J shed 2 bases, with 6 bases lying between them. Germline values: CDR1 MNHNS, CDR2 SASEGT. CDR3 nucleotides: TGTGCCAGCAGTGAAACGGTAAACTATGGCTACACCTTC. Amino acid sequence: CASSETVNYGYTF.

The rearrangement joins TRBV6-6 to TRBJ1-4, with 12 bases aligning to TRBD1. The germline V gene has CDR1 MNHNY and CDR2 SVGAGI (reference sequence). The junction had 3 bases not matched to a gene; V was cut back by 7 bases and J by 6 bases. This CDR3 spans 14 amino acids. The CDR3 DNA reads TGTGCCAGCACGAGGGACAGGGGGCATGAAAAACTGTTTTTT. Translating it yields CASTRDRGHEKLFF.

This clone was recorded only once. The CDR3 nucleotides are TGTGCCAGCAGTGAAAGGTTCGAGGCAGCGCGGGGCTACACCTTC. Its translation: CASSERFEAARGYTF. The rearrangement links TRBV2 to TRBJ1-2; D remains unclear. The V gene lost 2 bases and the J gene lost 8 bases, with 18 bases spanning the gap. Germline V gives CDR1 SNHLY, CDR2 FYNNEI. The CDR3 spans 15 residues.

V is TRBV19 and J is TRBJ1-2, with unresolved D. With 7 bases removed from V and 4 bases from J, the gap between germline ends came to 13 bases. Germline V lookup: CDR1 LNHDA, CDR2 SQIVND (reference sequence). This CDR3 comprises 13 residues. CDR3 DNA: TGTGCCAGTACCTTGGGAGGATTCTATGGCTACACCTTC. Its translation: CASTLGGFYGYTF.

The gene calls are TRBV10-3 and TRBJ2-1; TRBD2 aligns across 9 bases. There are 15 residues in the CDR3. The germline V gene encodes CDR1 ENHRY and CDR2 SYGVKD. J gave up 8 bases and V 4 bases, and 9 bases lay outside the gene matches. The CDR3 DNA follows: TGTGCCATCAGTGCTGATAGCGGGAGCATTTATGAGCAGTTCTTC. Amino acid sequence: CAISADSGSIYEQFF.

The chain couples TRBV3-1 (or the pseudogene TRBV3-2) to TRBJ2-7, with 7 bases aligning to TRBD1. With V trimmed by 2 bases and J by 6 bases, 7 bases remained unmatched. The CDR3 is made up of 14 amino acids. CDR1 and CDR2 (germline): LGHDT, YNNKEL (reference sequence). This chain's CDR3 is CASSQLTGDPEQYF. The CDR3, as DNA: TGTGCCAGCAGCCAACTTACAGGGGATCCCGAGCAGTACTTC.

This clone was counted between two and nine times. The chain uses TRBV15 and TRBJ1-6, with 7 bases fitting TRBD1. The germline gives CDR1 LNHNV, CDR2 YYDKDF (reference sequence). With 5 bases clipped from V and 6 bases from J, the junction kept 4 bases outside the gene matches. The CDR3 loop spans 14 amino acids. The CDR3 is CATSRGTANSPLHF. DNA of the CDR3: TGTGCCACCAGCCGAGGGACAGCTAATTCACCCCTCCACTTT.